Listed below are T cell receptor beta chains from one sample, sequenced in a study of blood T cell repertoires in COVID-19. Clones were sequenced by immunoSEQ multiplex PCR, and TCRdb holds only the in-frame ones, with some missing. The repertoire holds a few hundred thousand clones, with 70% to 90% as singletons. The sequencing input was peripheral blood. Source of these receptors: a man aged 45 to 65 with COVID-19, enrolled during active disease. Each CDR3 is given with its conserved first and last residue. Each record gives: D gene, J gene, V gene, clone size, CDR3 protein, CDR3 DNA. D genes are given only for firm matches. Not every row has a clone size; where given, it reads once, few, many or a size class.

D: TRBD2; J: TRBJ2-7; V: TRBV7-2; size: NA; CDR3: CASSSGGGYYEQYF; DNA: TGTGCCAGCAGCTCCGGGGGGGGCTATTACGAGCAGTACTTC
D: NA; J: TRBJ2-7; V: TRBV7-9; size: NA; CDR3: CASSSYRGHSYEQYF; DNA: TGTGCCAGCAGCTCATATAGAGGACACTCCTACGAGCAGTACTTC
D: TRBD2; J: TRBJ2-2; V: TRBV5-1; size: NA; CDR3: CASSSLAGGTGELFF; DNA: TGCGCCAGCAGCTCCCTAGCGGGAGGTACCGGGGAGCTGTTTTTT
D: TRBD1; J: TRBJ2-3; V: TRBV10-3; size: NA; CDR3: CAIQTQGQGARTDTQYF; DNA: TGTGCCATCCAAACACAGGGACAGGGGGCACGCACAGATACGCAGTATTTT
D: NA; J: TRBJ2-2; V: TRBV5-1; size: NA; CDR3: CASSLGTLVPNTGELFF; DNA: TGCGCCAGCAGCCTCGGGACACTAGTACCGAACACCGGGGAGCTGTTTTTT
D: TRBD1; J: TRBJ1-6; V: TRBV18; size: NA; CDR3: CASSPGTVSSYNSPLHF; DNA: TGTGCCAGCTCACCCGGGACAGTGAGCTCCTATAATTCACCCCTCCACTTT
D: NA; J: TRBJ2-1; V: TRBV2; size: NA; CDR3: CASSFTGRFSDEQFF; DNA: TGTGCCAGCAGTTTTACAGGGAGATTTTCCGATGAGCAGTTCTTC
D: TRBD1; J: TRBJ2-5; V: TRBV9; size: NA; CDR3: CASSVASTGGIRETQYF; DNA: TGTGCCAGCAGCGTAGCTTCGACAGGGGGCATTAGGGAGACCCAGTACTTC
D: NA; J: TRBJ2-2; V: TRBV7-9; size: NA; CDR3: CASSLPGDNTGELFF; DNA: TGTGCCAGCAGCTTACCAGGGGATAACACCGGGGAGCTGTTTTTT
D: NA; J: TRBJ1-1; V: TRBV5-6; size: medium-sized; CDR3: CASSLRGTEAFF; DNA: TGTGCCAGCAGCTTAAGGGGAACTGAAGCTTTCTTT
D: TRBD2; J: TRBJ2-2; V: TRBV2; size: NA; CDR3: CATTPGLVGYGELFF; DNA: TGTGCCACTACGCCAGGACTAGTTGGTTACGGGGAGCTGTTTTTT
D: TRBD1; J: TRBJ1-6; V: TRBV5-1; size: many; CDR3: CASSSRGEISPLHF; DNA: TGCGCCAGCAGCTCCAGGGGGGAGATTTCACCCCTCCACTTT
D: NA; J: TRBJ1-4; V: TRBV18; size: NA; CDR3: CASSPRDLDITNEKLFF; DNA: TGTGCCAGCTCACCTCGTGACCTCGACATCACTAATGAAAAACTGTTTTTT
D: TRBD1; J: TRBJ1-2; V: TRBV7-9; size: NA; CDR3: CASRSAGTGFGYTF; DNA: TGTGCCAGCAGGTCTGCCGGGACAGGGTTTGGCTACACCTTC
D: NA; J: TRBJ2-7; V: TRBV6-2/TRBV6-3; size: NA; CDR3: CASSYSTSEQGGSYEQYF; DNA: TGTGCCAGCAGTTACTCGACGTCTGAGCAGGGGGGATCCTACGAGCAGTACTTC
D: NA; J: TRBJ1-5; V: TRBV29-1; size: once; CDR3: CSVGVDTNQPQHF; DNA: TGCAGCGTTGGAGTGGACACCAATCAGCCCCAGCATTTT
D: NA; J: TRBJ1-3; V: TRBV19; size: NA; CDR3: CASSETWASGNTIYF; DNA: TGTGCCAGTAGCGAGACATGGGCCTCTGGAAACACCATATATTTT
D: NA; J: TRBJ2-5; V: TRBV12-5; size: NA; CDR3: CASGLSTPGLIQETQYF; DNA: TGTGCTAGTGGTTTGTCCACCCCCGGACTCATCCAAGAGACCCAGTACTTC
D: TRBD2; J: TRBJ2-3; V: TRBV9; size: NA; CDR3: CASSVGGSFGADTQYF; DNA: TGTGCCAGCAGCGTCGGGGGGTCTTTCGGCGCAGATACGCAGTATTTT
D: TRBD2; J: TRBJ2-1; V: TRBV5-1; size: NA; CDR3: CASSGRLAGRPSSYNEQFF; DNA: TGCGCCAGCAGCGGACGACTAGCGGGTAGGCCTAGCTCCTACAATGAGCAGTTCTTC
D: TRBD2; J: TRBJ2-3; V: TRBV15; size: once; CDR3: CATSRDLRLAGLTDTQYF; DNA: TGTGCCACCAGCAGAGATTTAAGGCTAGCGGGACTCACAGATACGCAGTATTTT
D: NA; J: TRBJ2-3; V: TRBV5-1; size: NA; CDR3: CASSGGGSISSDTQYF; DNA: TGCGCCAGCAGCGGGGGGGGCTCAATTAGTTCGGATACGCAGTATTTT
D: TRBD1; J: TRBJ2-3; V: TRBV11-2; size: NA; CDR3: CASSPPLGTGGGSTDTQYF; DNA: TGTGCCAGCAGCCCCCCGTTAGGGACAGGGGGTGGAAGCACAGATACGCAGTATTTT
D: NA; J: TRBJ2-1; V: TRBV5-1; size: NA; CDR3: CASSPTAATSLYNEQFF; DNA: TGCGCCAGCAGCCCAACGGCCGCGACTAGTCTCTACAATGAGCAGTTCTTC
D: TRBD1; J: TRBJ1-4; V: TRBV3-1/TRBV3-2; size: once; CDR3: CASSQDSGTGSEKLFF; DNA: TGTGCCAGCAGCCAAGATTCGGGGACAGGGTCTGAAAAACTGTTTTTT
D: TRBD2; J: TRBJ2-5; V: TRBV7-9; size: NA; CDR3: CASSHGLAEETQYF; DNA: TGTGCCAGCAGCCACGGTCTAGCGGAAGAGACCCAGTACTTC
D: TRBD2; J: TRBJ2-1; V: TRBV5-4; size: few; CDR3: CASSLGSGSGGADNEQFF; DNA: TGTGCCAGCAGCTTGGGATCGGGTAGCGGGGGGGCTGACAATGAGCAGTTCTTC
D: TRBD1; J: TRBJ2-7; V: TRBV3-1/TRBV3-2; size: NA; CDR3: CASSRTGLGHEQYF; DNA: TGTGCCAGCAGCCGGACAGGGCTTGGTCACGAGCAGTACTTC
D: NA; J: TRBJ1-2; V: TRBV20-1; size: NA; CDR3: CSASTGGRVGGYTF; DNA: TGCAGTGCTAGTACCGGTGGCAGGGTGGGTGGCTACACCTTC
D: NA; J: TRBJ2-3; V: TRBV7-2; size: NA; CDR3: CASSYPEGGTDTQYF; DNA: TGTGCCAGCAGCTACCCAGAGGGGGGCACAGATACGCAGTATTTT
D: TRBD1; J: TRBJ2-1; V: TRBV19; size: NA; CDR3: CASSSQTGSSYNEQFF; DNA: TGTGCCAGTAGTAGCCAGACAGGGAGCTCCTACAATGAGCAGTTCTTC
D: NA; J: TRBJ1-3; V: TRBV5-6; size: NA; CDR3: CASSSPGDVSSGNTIYF; DNA: TGTGCCAGCAGCTCCCCAGGGGATGTCAGCTCTGGAAACACCATATATTTT
D: NA; J: TRBJ1-5; V: TRBV6-5; size: NA; CDR3: CASSYDTGGQPQHF; DNA: TGTGCCAGCAGTTACGATACAGGTGGTCAGCCCCAGCATTTT
D: NA; J: TRBJ1-3; V: TRBV7-9; size: NA; CDR3: CASSLSGSSGNTIYF; DNA: TGTGCCAGCAGCTTATCTGGGAGCTCTGGAAACACCATATATTTT
D: NA; J: TRBJ2-5; V: TRBV6-2/TRBV6-3; size: NA; CDR3: CASSYGETQYF; DNA: TGTGCCAGCAGTTACGGCGAGACCCAGTACTTC
D: TRBD1; J: TRBJ2-2; V: TRBV27; size: few; CDR3: CASSMGQITGELFF; DNA: TGTGCCAGCAGTATGGGACAGATCACCGGGGAGCTGTTTTTT
D: NA; J: TRBJ2-1; V: TRBV5-4; size: NA; CDR3: CASRPNRVVNNEQFF; DNA: TGTGCCAGCAGACCGAACAGGGTCGTGAACAATGAGCAGTTCTTC
D: NA; J: TRBJ1-3; V: TRBV30; size: few; CDR3: CAWSFAAGTIYF; DNA: TGTGCCTGGAGTTTCGCGGCGGGCACCATATATTTT
D: NA; J: TRBJ1-1; V: TRBV28; size: few; CDR3: CASSGGGGLEAFF; DNA: TGTGCCAGCAGTGGGGGAGGAGGACTTGAAGCTTTCTTT
D: NA; J: TRBJ2-2; V: TRBV28; size: NA; CDR3: CASSFSNTGELFF; DNA: TGTGCCAGCAGTTTTTCTAACACCGGGGAGCTGTTTTTT
D: NA; J: TRBJ2-7; V: TRBV13; size: NA; CDR3: CASSRLLTGHAREQYF; DNA: TGTGCCAGCAGCCGCCTCCTGACAGGCCATGCTCGCGAGCAGTACTTC
D: TRBD2; J: TRBJ2-1; V: TRBV19; size: NA; CDR3: CASSIGGRAGNEQFF; DNA: TGTGCCAGTAGTATTGGGGGGAGGGCCGGGAATGAGCAGTTCTTC
D: NA; J: TRBJ1-1; V: TRBV12-3/TRBV12-4; size: NA; CDR3: CASSLGDKSAFF; DNA: TGTGCCAGCAGTTTAGGGGACAAATCGGCTTTCTTT
D: TRBD2; J: TRBJ2-7; V: TRBV7-2; size: NA; CDR3: CASKRGFGYEQYF; DNA: TGTGCCAGCAAGCGGGGGTTCGGCTACGAGCAGTACTTC
D: NA; J: TRBJ2-1; V: TRBV10-3; size: NA; CDR3: CAITRDPGNEQFF; DNA: TGTGCCATCACGCGGGACCCCGGTAATGAGCAGTTCTTC
D: TRBD1; J: TRBJ1-1; V: TRBV5-4; size: NA; CDR3: CASSTRTGEGTEAFF; DNA: TGTGCCAGCAGCACCCGGACAGGGGAAGGCACTGAAGCTTTCTTT
D: NA; J: TRBJ1-1; V: TRBV5-4; size: NA; CDR3: CASSLAPRGVTEAFF; DNA: TGTGCCAGCAGCTTGGCGCCTCGGGGGGTCACTGAAGCTTTCTTT
D: NA; J: TRBJ1-6; V: TRBV3-1/TRBV3-2; size: NA; CDR3: CASSQGRNSPLHF; DNA: TGTGCCAGCAGCCAAGGGAGGAATTCACCCCTCCACTTT
D: NA; J: TRBJ1-5; V: TRBV18; size: few; CDR3: CASSPEKNQPQHF; DNA: TGTGCCAGCTCACCAGAGAAGAACCAGCCCCAGCATTTT
D: NA; J: TRBJ1-2; V: TRBV19; size: NA; CDR3: CASSIAGGGGYTF; DNA: TGTGCCAGTAGTATAGCCGGGGGTGGTGGCTACACCTTC
D: NA; J: TRBJ1-1; V: TRBV4-2; size: NA; CDR3: CASSLGQQSPSGAFF; DNA: TGTGCCAGCAGCCTTGGACAGCAAAGCCCTTCGGGTGCTTTCTTT
D: TRBD2; J: TRBJ2-1; V: TRBV7-8; size: few; CDR3: CASRKRGGLNEQFF; DNA: TGTGCCAGCAGGAAGCGGGGGGGCCTCAATGAGCAGTTCTTC
D: TRBD2; J: TRBJ2-5; V: TRBV7-9; size: NA; CDR3: CASSLPGLAVETQYF; DNA: TGTGCCAGCAGCTTGCCGGGACTAGCCGTAGAGACCCAGTACTTC